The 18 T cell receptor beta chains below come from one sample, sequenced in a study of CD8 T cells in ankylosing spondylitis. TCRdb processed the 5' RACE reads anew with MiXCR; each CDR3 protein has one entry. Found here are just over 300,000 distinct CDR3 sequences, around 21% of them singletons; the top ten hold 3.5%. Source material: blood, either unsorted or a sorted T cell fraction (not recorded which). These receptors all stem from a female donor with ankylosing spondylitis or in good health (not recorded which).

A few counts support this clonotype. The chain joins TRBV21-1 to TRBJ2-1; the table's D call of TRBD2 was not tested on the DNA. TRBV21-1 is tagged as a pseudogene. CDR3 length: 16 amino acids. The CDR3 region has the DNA TGTGCCAGCCCAATTAGGGCAGCGCCTAGTCGGAATGAGCAGTTCTTC. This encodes CASPIRAAPSRNEQFF.

The CDR3 here is CASSLGTVLAGGQGVDTQYF. CDR3 DNA sequence: TGTGCCAGCAGCTTGGGGACAGTACTAGCGGGAGGGCAAGGGGTAGATACGCAGTATTTT. The chain couples TRBV7-8 to TRBJ2-3; 13 bases agree with TRBD2. This CDR3 contains 20 residues. Germline V gene sequence: CDR1 SGHVS, CDR2 FQNEAQ. The trim removed 3 bases at V and 5 bases at J, leaving 17 bases unmatched.

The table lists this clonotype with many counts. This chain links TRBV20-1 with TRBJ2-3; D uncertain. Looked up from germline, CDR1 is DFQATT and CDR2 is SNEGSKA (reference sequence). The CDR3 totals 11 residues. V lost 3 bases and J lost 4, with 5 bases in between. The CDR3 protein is CSASLADTQYF. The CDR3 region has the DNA TGCAGTGCTAGCCTAGCAGATACGCAGTATTTT.

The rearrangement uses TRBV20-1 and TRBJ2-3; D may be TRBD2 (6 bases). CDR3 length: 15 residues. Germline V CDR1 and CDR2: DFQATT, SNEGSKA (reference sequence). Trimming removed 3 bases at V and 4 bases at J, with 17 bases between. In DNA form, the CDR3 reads TGCAGTGCTAGGGCGACTAGTATGTCTGCAGATACGCAGTATTTT. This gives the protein CSARATSMSADTQYF.

CDR3 nucleotide sequence: TGTGCCAGCAGTACTCGTCGGGCAGGGGACGAGCAGTACTTC. This codes for CASSTRRAGDEQYF. V gene TRBV6-5 combines with J gene TRBJ2-7; possibly TRBD1 for D (6 bases). Deletions cut 5 bases from V and 5 bases from J, with 16 bases between. This CDR3 contains 14 residues. Germline V gene data show CDR1 as MNHEY and CDR2 as SVGAGI.

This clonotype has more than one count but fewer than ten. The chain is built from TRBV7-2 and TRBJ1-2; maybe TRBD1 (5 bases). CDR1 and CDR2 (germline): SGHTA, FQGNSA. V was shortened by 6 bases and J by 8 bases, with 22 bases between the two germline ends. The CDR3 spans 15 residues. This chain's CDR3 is CASRDLTREERGYTF. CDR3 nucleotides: TGTGCCAGCAGAGACCTTACCAGGGAAGAGAGGGGCTACACCTTC.

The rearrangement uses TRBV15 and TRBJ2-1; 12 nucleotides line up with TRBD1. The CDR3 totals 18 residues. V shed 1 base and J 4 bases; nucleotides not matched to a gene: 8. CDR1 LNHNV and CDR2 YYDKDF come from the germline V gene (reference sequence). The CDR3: CATSRGPGQGAVYNEQFF. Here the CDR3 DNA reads TGTGCCACCAGCAGAGGACCGGGACAGGGGGCCGTTTACAATGAGCAGTTCTTC.

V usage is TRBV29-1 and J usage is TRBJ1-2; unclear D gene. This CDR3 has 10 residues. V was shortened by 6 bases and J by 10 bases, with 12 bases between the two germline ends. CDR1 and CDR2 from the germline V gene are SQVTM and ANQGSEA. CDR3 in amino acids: CSVEQIDYTF. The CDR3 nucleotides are TGCAGCGTCGAACAAATCGACTACACCTTC.

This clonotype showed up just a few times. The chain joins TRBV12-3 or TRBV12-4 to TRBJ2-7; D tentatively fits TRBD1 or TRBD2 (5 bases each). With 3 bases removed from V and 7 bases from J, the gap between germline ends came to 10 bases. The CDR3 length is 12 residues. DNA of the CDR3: TGTGCCAGCAGTTTCGGGACGAGGGAGCAGTACTTC. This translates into CASSFGTREQYF.

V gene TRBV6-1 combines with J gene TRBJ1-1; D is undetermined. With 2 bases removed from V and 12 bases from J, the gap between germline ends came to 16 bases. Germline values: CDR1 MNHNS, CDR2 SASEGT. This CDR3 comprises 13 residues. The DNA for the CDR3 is TGTGCCAGCAGTGAAACAGACGCCAAAGACACTTTCTTT. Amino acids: CASSETDAKDTFF.

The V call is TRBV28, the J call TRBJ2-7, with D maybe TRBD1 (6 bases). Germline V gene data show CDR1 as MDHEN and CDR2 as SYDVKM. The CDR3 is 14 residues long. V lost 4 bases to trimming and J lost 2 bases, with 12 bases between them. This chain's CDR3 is CASSWGGQTYEQYF. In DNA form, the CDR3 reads TGTGCCAGCAGTTGGGGCGGACAGACCTACGAGCAGTACTTC.

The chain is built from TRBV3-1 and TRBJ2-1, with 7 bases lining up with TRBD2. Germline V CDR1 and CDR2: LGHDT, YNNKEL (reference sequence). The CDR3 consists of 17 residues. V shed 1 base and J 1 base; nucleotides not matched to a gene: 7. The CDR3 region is CASSQVPSGESYNEQFF. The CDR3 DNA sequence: TGTGCCAGCAGCCAAGTCCCTAGCGGAGAATCCTACAATGAGCAGTTCTTC.

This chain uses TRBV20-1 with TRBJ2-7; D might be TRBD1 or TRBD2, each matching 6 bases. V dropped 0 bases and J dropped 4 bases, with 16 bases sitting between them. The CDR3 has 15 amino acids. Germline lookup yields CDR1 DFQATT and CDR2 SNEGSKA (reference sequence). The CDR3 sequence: CSARDAGGGPYEQYF. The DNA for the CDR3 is TGCAGTGCTAGAGACGCCGGGGGCGGCCCTTACGAGCAGTACTTC.

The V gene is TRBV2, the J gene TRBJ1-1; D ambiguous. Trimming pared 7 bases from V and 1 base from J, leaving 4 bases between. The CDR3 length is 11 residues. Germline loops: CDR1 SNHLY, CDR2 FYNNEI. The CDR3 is CASKQNTEAFF. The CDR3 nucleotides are TGTGCCAGCAAACAGAACACTGAAGCTTTCTTT. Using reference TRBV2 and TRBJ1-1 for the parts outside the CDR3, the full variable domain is EPEVTQTPSHQVTQMGQEVILRCVPISNHLYFYWYRQILGQKVEFLVSFYNNEISEKSEIFDDQFSVERPDGSNFTLKIRSTKLEDSAMYFCASKQNTEAFFGQGTRLTVV.

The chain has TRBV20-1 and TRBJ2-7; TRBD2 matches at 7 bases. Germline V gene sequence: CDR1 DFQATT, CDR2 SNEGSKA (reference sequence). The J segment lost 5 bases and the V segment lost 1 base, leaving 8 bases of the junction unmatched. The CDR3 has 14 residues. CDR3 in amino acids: CSARARAGMNEQYF. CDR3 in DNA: TGCAGTGCTAGAGCTAGAGCGGGAATGAACGAGCAGTACTTC.

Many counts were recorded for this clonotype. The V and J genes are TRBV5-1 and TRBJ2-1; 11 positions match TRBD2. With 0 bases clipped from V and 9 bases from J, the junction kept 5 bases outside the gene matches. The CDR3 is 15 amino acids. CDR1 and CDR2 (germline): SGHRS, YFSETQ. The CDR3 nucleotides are TGCGCCAGCAGCTTGGCCTCTCTAGCGGGAGGTGAGCAGTTCTTC. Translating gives CASSLASLAGGEQFF.

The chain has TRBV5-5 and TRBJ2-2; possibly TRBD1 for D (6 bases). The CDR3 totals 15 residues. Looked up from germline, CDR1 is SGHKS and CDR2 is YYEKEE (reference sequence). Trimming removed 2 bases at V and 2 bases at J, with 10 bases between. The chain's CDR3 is CASSFARGNTGELFF. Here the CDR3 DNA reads TGTGCCAGCAGCTTCGCCAGGGGCAACACCGGGGAGCTGTTTTTT.

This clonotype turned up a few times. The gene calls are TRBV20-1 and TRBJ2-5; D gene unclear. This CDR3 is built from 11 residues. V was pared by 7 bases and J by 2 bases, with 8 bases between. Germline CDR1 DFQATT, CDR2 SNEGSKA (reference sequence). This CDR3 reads CSGENQETQYF. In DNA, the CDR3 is TGCAGTGGAGAAAATCAAGAGACCCAGTACTTC.